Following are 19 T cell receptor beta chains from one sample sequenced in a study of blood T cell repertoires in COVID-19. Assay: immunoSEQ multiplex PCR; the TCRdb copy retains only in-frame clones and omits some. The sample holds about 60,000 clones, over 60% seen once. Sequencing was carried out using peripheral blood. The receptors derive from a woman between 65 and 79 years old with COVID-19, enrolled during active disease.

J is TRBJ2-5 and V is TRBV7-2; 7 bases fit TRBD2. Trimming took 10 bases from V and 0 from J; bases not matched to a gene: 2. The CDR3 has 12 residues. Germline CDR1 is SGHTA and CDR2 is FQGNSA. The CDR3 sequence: CATGGYQETQYF. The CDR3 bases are TGTGCCACCGGGGGGTACCAAGAGACCCAGTACTTC.

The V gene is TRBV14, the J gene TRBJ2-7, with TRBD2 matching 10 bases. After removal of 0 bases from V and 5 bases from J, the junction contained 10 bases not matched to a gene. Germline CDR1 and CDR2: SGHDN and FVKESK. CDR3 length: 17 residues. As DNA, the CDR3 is TGTGCCAGCAGCCAAGAAGGCCCCAGCGGGAGGGCAGACGAGCAGTACGTC. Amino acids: CASSQEGPSGRADEQYV.

In nucleotides, the CDR3 is TGTGCCACCAGTGATTCTAGGGGCTCAGGAAACACCATATATTTT. The encoded protein is CATSDSRGSGNTIYF. V and J are TRBV24-1 and TRBJ1-3; tentatively, D is TRBD1 (5 bases). The CDR3 totals 15 residues. V lost 2 bases, J lost 4 bases, and 11 bases lay in between. CDR1 KGHDR and CDR2 SFDVKD come from the germline V gene.

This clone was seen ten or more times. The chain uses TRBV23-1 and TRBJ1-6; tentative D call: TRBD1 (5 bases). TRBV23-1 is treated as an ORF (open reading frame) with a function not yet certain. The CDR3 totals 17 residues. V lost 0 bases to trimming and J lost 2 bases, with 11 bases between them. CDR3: CASSQSWSGAYNSPLHF. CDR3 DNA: TGCGCCAGCAGTCAATCTTGGTCGGGGGCCTATAATTCACCCCTCCACTTT.

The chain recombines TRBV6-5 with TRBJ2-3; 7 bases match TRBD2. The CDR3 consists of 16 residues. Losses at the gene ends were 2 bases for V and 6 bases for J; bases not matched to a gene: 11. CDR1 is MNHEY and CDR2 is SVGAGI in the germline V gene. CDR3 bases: TGTGCCAGCAGTTACGGTTCTGGCGGGGGAGGTGATACGCAGTATTTT. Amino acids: CASSYGSGGGGDTQYF.

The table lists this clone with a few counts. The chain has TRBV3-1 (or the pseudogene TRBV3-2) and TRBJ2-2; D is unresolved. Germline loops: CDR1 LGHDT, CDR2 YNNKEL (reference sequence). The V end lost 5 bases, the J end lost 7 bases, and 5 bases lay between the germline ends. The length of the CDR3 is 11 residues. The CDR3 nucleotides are TGTGCCAGCAGCGTATTCGGGGAGCTGTTTTTT. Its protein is CASSVFGELFF.

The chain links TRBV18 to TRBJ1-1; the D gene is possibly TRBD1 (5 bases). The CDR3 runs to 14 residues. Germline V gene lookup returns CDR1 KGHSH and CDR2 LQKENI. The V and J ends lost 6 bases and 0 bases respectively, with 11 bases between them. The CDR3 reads CASSTVNMNTEAFF. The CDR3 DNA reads TGTGCCAGCTCGACAGTTAACATGAACACTGAAGCTTTCTTT.

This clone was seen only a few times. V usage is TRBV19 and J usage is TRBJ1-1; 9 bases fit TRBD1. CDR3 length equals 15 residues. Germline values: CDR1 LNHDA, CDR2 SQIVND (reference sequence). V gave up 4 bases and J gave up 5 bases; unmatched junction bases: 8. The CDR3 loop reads CASSTGTGSVTEAFF. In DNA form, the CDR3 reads TGTGCCAGTAGTACCGGGACAGGGTCGGTAACTGAAGCTTTCTTT.

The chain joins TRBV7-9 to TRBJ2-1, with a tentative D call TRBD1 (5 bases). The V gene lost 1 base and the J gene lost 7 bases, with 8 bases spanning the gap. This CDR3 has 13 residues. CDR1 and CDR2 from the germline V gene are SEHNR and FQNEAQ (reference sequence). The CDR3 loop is CASSLVAGNEQFF. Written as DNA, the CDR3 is TGTGCCAGCAGCTTAGTAGCAGGGAATGAGCAGTTCTTC.

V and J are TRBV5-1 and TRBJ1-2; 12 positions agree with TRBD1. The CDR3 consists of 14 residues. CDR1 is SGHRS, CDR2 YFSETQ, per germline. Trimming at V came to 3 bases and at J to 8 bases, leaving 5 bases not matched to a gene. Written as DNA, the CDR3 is TGCGCCAGCAGCTGGGGACAGGGGGCAGACGGCTACACCTTC. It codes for CASSWGQGADGYTF. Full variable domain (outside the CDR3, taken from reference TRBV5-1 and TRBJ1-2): KAGVTQTPRYLIKTRGQQVTLSCSPISGHRSVSWYQQTPGQGLQFLFEYFSETQRNKGNFPGRFSGRQFSNSRSEMNVSTLELGDSALYLCASSWGQGADGYTFGSGTRLTVV.

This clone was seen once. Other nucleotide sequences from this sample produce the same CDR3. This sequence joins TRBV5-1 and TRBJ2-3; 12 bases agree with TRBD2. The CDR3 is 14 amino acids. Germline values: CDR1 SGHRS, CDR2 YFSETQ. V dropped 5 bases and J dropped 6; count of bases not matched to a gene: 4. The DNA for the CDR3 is TGCGCCAGCAGAACAGGACTAGCGGGGGATACGCAGTATTTT. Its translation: CASRTGLAGDTQYF.

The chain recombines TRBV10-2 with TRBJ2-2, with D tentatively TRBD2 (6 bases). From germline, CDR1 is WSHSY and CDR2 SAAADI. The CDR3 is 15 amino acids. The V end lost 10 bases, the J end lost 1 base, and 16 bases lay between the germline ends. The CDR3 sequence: CATSSSEVNTGELFF. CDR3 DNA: TGCGCCACCTCTTCTAGCGAAGTGAACACCGGGGAGCTGTTTTTT.

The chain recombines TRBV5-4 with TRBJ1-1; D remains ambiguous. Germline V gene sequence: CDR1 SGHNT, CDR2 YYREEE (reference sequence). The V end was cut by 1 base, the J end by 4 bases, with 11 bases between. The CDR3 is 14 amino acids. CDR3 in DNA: TGTGCCAGCAGCTTGCGGGGTAGAGGCACTGAAGCTTTCTTT. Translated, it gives CASSLRGRGTEAFF.

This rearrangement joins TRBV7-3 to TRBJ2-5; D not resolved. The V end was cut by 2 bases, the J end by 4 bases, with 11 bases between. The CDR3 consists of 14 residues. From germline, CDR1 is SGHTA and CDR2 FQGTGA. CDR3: CASSLAYPGETQYF. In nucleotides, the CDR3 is TGTGCCAGCAGCTTAGCGTATCCGGGAGAGACCCAGTACTTC.

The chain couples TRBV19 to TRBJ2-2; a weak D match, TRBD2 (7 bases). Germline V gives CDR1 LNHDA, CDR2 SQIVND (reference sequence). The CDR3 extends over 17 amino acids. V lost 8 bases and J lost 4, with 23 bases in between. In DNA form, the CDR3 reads TGTGCCAGTTCATTGGGGGGGCTAGGTCGGTCCACCGGGGAGCTGTTTTTT. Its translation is CASSLGGLGRSTGELFF.

The CDR3 loop is CASSRVAGGHTGELFF. The CDR3 bases are TGTGCCAGCAGCAGGGTAGCGGGGGGTCACACCGGGGAGCTGTTTTTT. The J gene is TRBJ2-2, the V gene TRBV3-1 (or the pseudogene TRBV3-2), with 10 bases identical to TRBD2. V was clipped by 5 bases and J by 3 bases; unmatched bases: 6. CDR3 length equals 16 residues. Germline CDR1 LGHDT, CDR2 YNNKEL (reference sequence).

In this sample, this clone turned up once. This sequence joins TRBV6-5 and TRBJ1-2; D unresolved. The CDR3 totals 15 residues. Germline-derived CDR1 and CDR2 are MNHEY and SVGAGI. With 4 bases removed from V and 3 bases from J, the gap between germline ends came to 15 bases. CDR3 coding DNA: TGTGCCAGCAGTTCACCAATGGGCGGGTACTATGGCTACACCTTC. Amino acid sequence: CASSSPMGGYYGYTF.

The CDR3 loop reads CASSFGGEVGLTDTQYF. The CDR3 bases are TGTGCCAGCAGCTTCGGCGGGGAGGTTGGACTCACAGATACGCAGTATTTT. The rearrangement links TRBV5-8 to TRBJ2-3, with a possible D match to TRBD2 (6 bases). Deletions cut 2 bases from V and 2 bases from J, with 18 bases between. Germline values: CDR1 SGHTS, CDR2 YDEGEE. CDR3 length: 17 residues.

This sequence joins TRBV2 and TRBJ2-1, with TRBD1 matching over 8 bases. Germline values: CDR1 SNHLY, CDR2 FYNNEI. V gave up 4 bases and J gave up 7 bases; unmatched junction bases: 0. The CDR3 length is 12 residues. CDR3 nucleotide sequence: TGTGCCAGCAGTGGACAGGGGAATGAGCAGTTCTTC. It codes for CASSGQGNEQFF.